Below are 14 T cell receptor beta chains sequenced from a single sample in a study of T cell repertoires in cytomegalovirus infection. Each CDR3 protein is one row after TCRdb ran MiXCR on the reads. The table includes around 750,000 distinct CDR3 sequences, 32% detected once. No antigen is known for these receptors. The sequences come from cultured CD8+ T cells from PBMCs, collected from culture after CMV antigen stimulation. The receptors originated from a human donor in good health (CMV status not recorded). Some clones in this sample may be carry-over from other donors' samples.

Only a few counts were recorded for this clonotype. The chain recombines TRBV7-9 with TRBJ1-1; D is unclear. The CDR3 length is 15 residues. Looked up from germline, CDR1 is SEHNR and CDR2 is FQNEAQ (reference sequence). V gave up 1 base and J gave up 1 base, with 10 bases separating them. DNA for the CDR3: TGTGCCAGCAGCTTAGGCAGGATTCAGAACACTGAAGCTTTCTTT. It specifies CASSLGRIQNTEAFF.

This clonotype came up a few times. The chain uses TRBV7-9 and TRBJ1-2; a possible D gene is TRBD1 (5 bases). This CDR3 is built from 13 residues. CDR1 SEHNR and CDR2 FQNEAQ come from the germline V gene (reference sequence). The V end was cut by 5 bases, the J end by 4 bases, with 11 bases between. The CDR3 DNA reads TGTGCCAGCAGCCCCAGACAGTCCTATGGCTACACCTTC. Protein sequence: CASSPRQSYGYTF.

This clonotype was detected ten times or more. V gene TRBV27 combines with J gene TRBJ2-3, with TRBD1 identical over 11 bases. The CDR3 length is 16 residues. The ends lost 5 bases at V and 5 bases at J; junction bases unmatched: 9. Germline CDR1 is MNHEY and CDR2 is SMNVEV (reference sequence). The CDR3 coding sequence is TGTGCCAGCAGTGGATACGGACAGGGGGCCGGAGATACGCAGTATTTT. Residues: CASSGYGQGAGDTQYF.

This clonotype was observed once. Sequence at one end of the junction differs from germline and may be a read error. The chain carries TRBV7-6 and TRBJ2-5; perhaps D is TRBD1 or TRBD2 (7 bases each). The CDR3 is 13 residues long. Germline-derived CDR1 and CDR2 are SGHVS and FNYEAQ. The CDR3 DNA is TGTACCAGCAGCTCTTCCGGGCCCAGGGGGGGATACTTC. Translated: CTSSSSGPRGGYF.

This clonotype was recorded a few times. This chain connects TRBV7-6 to TRBJ2-1; 8 bases match TRBD1. Losses at the gene ends were 5 bases for V and 8 bases for J; bases not matched to a gene: 11. Germline-derived CDR1 and CDR2 are SGHVS and FNYEAQ. The CDR3 is made up of 15 amino acids. The CDR3 DNA reads TGTGCCAGCAGCCTCGGGCAGGGGGCATTGTATGAGCAGTTCTTC. Amino acid sequence: CASSLGQGALYEQFF. The full variable domain, rest sourced from reference TRBV7-6 and TRBJ2-1, is GAGVSQSPRYKVTKRGQDVALRCDPISGHVSLYWYRQALGQGPEFLTYFNYEAQQDKSGLPNDRFSAERPEGSISTLTIQRTEQRDSAMYRCASSLGQGALYEQFFGPGTRLTVL.

The chain is built from TRBV12-3 or TRBV12-4 and TRBJ2-1; D not resolved. V gave up 5 bases and J gave up 3 bases, with 8 bases separating them. This CDR3 is 13 amino acids long. CDR3 sequence reads: CASSRILYNEQFF. The CDR3, as DNA: TGTGCCAGCAGTCGAATCCTCTACAATGAGCAGTTCTTC.

This rearrangement joins TRBV4-3 to TRBJ1-1, with 7 bases lining up with TRBD1. The CDR3 totals 14 residues. V lost 3 bases, J lost 4 bases, and 5 bases stayed unmatched. CDR1 is LGHNA, CDR2 YSLEER, per germline. The CDR3 protein is CASSHPGQATEAFF. CDR3 coding DNA: TGCGCCAGCAGCCACCCCGGACAGGCCACTGAAGCTTTCTTT.

V and J are TRBV24-1 and TRBJ2-3, with D uncertain. Deletions cut 1 base from V and 10 bases from J, with 11 bases between. The germline V gene encodes CDR1 KGHDR and CDR2 SFDVKD. The CDR3 sequence is 13 residues long. CDR3 in amino acids: CATSDFMRLAQYF. DNA of the CDR3: TGTGCCACCAGTGATTTTATGCGTTTAGCGCAGTATTTT.

This chain connects TRBV10-3 to TRBJ1-2; 7 bases match TRBD1. V lost 5 bases and J lost 4; bases outside the gene matches: 7. The CDR3 consists of 14 residues. Germline-derived CDR1 and CDR2 are ENHRY and SYGVKD. CDR3 nucleotides: TGTGCCATCAGTAATAGGGGGCTGAGCTATGGCTACACCTTC. Protein: CAISNRGLSYGYTF.

Only one count was recorded for this clonotype. CDR3 nucleotides: TGTGCCAGCAGTTACCCCGAGCCGAACACTGAAGCTTTCTTT. Translation gives CASSYPEPNTEAFF. The chain couples TRBV12-3 or TRBV12-4 to TRBJ1-1; no reliable D call. CDR3 size: 14 residues. V lost 4 bases, J lost 1 base, and 10 bases lay in between.

This clonotype has a count of ten or more. V and J are TRBV5-4 and TRBJ1-2; D might be TRBD1 (5 bases). Per the germline V gene, CDR1 is SGHNT and CDR2 is YYREEE (reference sequence). The CDR3 runs 16 residues. Trimming took 0 bases from V and 1 from J, leaving 13 bases between them. Here the CDR3 reads CASSLGPSTDNYGYTF. The CDR3 bases are TGTGCCAGCAGCTTGGGCCCTTCGACAGATAACTATGGCTACACCTTC.

This clonotype has a count of ten or more. The V gene is TRBV6-2 or TRBV6-3, the J gene TRBJ1-1, with D unresolved. V lost 0 bases to trimming and J lost 1 base, with 15 bases between them. The CDR3 covers 17 residues. Germline V gene data show CDR1 as MNHEY and CDR2 as SVGEGT. The CDR3 here is CASSYSRFSRGNTEAFF. For the CDR3, the DNA is TGTGCCAGCAGTTACTCGAGGTTTAGCCGAGGGAACACTGAAGCTTTCTTT.

The rearrangement joins TRBV7-2 to TRBJ2-1; no clear D. Trimming cost V 3 bases and J 5 bases, with 8 bases left between them. Germline V lookup: CDR1 SGHTA, CDR2 FQGNSA. The CDR3 runs to 13 residues. The CDR3 spells CASSFPSNNEQFF. The CDR3 DNA reads as TGTGCCAGCAGCTTTCCTTCCAACAATGAGCAGTTCTTC.

This clonotype showed up just a few times. The chain joins TRBV7-9 to TRBJ1-2; tentative D call: TRBD1 (5 bases). V was pared by 5 bases and J by 8 bases, with 21 bases between. Germline V gene sequence: CDR1 SEHNR, CDR2 FQNEAQ (reference sequence). CDR3 length: 15 amino acids. The CDR3 DNA reads as TGTGCCAGCAGCAACCCGGCGCAGGGTGCTGCGGGCTACACCTTC. Translating it yields CASSNPAQGAAGYTF.